This T cell receptor (beta chain) was found in a study of CD8+ T cells in alopecia areata (dated by TCRdb to between 2018 and 2020). A note on the overall study: The study used high-throughput TCRbeta sequencing to examine T cell clonal expansion in alopecia areata, in both the C3H/HeJ mouse model and human patients. Scalp tissue and sorted CD4+ and CD8+ peripheral blood T cells from patchy and totalis/universalis alopecia areata patients and from healthy controls were covered by human TCRbeta sequencing. Scalp clonality was compared among normal scalp (n=4), patchy alopecia areata scalp (n=8), and alopecia totalis/universalis scalp (n=8). RNA came from the PAXgene miRNA kit for fixed scalp, the miRNeasy kit for PBMCs, and the RNeasy kit for mouse skin. Amplification of TCRbeta CDR3 regions was done by immunoSEQ multiplex PCR using 35 Vbeta forward primers and 13 Jbeta reverse primers. Broader findings and caveats from the paper: Shared TCR sequences between patients were less evident than in mice, which may be partly attributable to HLA diversity in the patient population. Compared with normal scalp, lesional scalp, particularly in alopecia totalis/universalis, had higher clonality and more expanded CD8+ clones, which suggests antigenic drive. Resident alphabeta T cells in normal human skin are also sequenced, complicating scalp TCR repertoire analysis, unlike mouse skin dominated by gammadelta T cells.

The CDR3 contains 15 residues, cysteine and phenylalanine counted. Just CDR3 DNA is preserved here, 45 bases in frame from base 1. As encoded in the germline V gene, CDR1 is SGHDT while CDR2 is YYEEEE. V and J are truncated by 3 bases and 1 base respectively, leaving an intervening sequence of 13 bases. PBMCs were separated by density centrifugation and stained for CD3, CD4 and CD8, after which CD4+ and CD8+ T cells were sorted on a FACSAria. Unaffected controls provided scalp biopsies and blood samples. As concerns this clone: This clone's antigen is unknown. The sample holds no much larger clone one base away, and base qualities are not on file.

The receptor library was made with the immunoSEQ multiplex PCR assay. RNA was extracted from all samples and reverse transcribed into cDNA, which served as template for TCR sequencing. SuperScript III was used for first-strand cDNA synthesis, primed with a 2:1 mix of oligo-dT and random hexamers. A synthetic immune receptor repertoire was used to assess amplification bias, and residual bias was removed computationally. On the study's bioinformatics: After raw reads were preprocessed to remove errors, the CDR3 was defined following IMGT conventions as running from the conserved cysteine to phenylalanine. Clonality was computed by normalizing Shannon entropy by log2 of the number of productive unique TCRs and subtracting the result from 1. Whether scalp clones were CD4 or CD8 was inferred by matching scalp TCRbeta sequences against CD4 and CD8 repertoires sorted from blood. This is the immuneACCESS table as TCRdb keeps it, with only in-frame sequences that have V and J called. A part of the clones is gone; compared with another copy, unresolved V genes explain less than half, and the rest is unexplained. V and J calls plus clone size are reproduced from that table; the DNA served to infer D and trimming. The sample table records 120,000 or so clones; 55% to 70% of these occur just once. Together, the top ten hold around 2.7% of the sample.

Input material: CD4+ T cells sorted from blood. The TCR comes from a human donor in good health. Recombination joined TRBV5-6 with TRBJ2-5; no D gene can be assigned with confidence. The DNA reads TGTGCCAGCAGCTGGTGGGTCTTAACCCAAGAGACCCAGTACTTC. It encodes CASSWWVLTQETQYF.